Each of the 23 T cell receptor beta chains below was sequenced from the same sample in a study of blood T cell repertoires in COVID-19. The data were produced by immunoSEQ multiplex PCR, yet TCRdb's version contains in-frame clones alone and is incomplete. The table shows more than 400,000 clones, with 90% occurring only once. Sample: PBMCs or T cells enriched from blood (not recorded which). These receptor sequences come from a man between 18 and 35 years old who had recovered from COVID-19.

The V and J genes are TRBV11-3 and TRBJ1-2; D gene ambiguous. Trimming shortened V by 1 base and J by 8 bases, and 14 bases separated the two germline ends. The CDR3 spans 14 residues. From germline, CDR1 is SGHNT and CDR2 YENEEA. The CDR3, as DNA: TGTGCCAGCAGCTTAGTGGAGGGTTTGGGCGGCTACACCTTC. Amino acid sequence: CASSLVEGLGGYTF.

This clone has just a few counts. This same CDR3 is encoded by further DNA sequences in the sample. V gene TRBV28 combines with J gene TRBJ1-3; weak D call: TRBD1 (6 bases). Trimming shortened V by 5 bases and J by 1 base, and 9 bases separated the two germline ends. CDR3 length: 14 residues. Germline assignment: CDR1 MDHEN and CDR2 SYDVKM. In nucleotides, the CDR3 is TGTGCCAGCAGTAGAGGGGGTTCTGGAAACACCATATATTTT. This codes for CASSRGGSGNTIYF.

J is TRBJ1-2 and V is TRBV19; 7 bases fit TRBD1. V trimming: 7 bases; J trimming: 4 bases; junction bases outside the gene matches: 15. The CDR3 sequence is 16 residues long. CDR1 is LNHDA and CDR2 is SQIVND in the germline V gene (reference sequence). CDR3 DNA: TGTGCCAGTACCAAAAGATGGGGACAGACGAGCTATGGCTACACCTTC. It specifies CASTKRWGQTSYGYTF.

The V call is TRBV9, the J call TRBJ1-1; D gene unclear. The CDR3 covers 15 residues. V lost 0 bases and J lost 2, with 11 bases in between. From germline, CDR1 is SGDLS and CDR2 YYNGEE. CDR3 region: CASSVEARPNTEAFF. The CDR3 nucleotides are TGTGCCAGCAGCGTAGAAGCCAGGCCAAACACTGAAGCTTTCTTT.

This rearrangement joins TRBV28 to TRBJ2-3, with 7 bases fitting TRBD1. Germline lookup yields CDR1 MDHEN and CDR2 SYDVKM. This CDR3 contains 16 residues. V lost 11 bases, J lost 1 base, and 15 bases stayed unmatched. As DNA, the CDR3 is TGTGCCGTGGGGGCGACAGGGCGCGTCGGCACAGATACGCAGTATTTT. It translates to CAVGATGRVGTDTQYF.

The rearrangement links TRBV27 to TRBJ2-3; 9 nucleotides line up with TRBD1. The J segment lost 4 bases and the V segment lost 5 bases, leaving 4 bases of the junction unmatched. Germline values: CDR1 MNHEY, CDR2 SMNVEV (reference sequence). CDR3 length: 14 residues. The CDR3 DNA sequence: TGTGCCAGCAGTCGGGACAGGGCCGCAGATACGCAGTATTTT. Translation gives CASSRDRAADTQYF.

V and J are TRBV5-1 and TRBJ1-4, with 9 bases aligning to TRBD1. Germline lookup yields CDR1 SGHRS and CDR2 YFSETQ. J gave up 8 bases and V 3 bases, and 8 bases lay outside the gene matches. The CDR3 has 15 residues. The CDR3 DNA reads TGCGCCAGCAGCTGGACAGGGGAACCGGGGGAAAAACTGTTTTTT. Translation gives CASSWTGEPGEKLFF. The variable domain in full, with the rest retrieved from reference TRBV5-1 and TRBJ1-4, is KAGVTQTPRYLIKTRGQQVTLSCSPISGHRSVSWYQQTPGQGLQFLFEYFSETQRNKGNFPGRFSGRQFSNSRSEMNVSTLELGDSALYLCASSWTGEPGEKLFFGSGTQLSVL.

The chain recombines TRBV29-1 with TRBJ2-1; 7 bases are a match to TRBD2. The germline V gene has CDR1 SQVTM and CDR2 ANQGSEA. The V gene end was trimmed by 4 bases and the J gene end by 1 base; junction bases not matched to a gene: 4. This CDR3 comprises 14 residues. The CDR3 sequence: CSVGGGTSYNEQFF. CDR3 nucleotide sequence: TGCAGCGTTGGGGGGGGGACTTCCTACAATGAGCAGTTCTTC.

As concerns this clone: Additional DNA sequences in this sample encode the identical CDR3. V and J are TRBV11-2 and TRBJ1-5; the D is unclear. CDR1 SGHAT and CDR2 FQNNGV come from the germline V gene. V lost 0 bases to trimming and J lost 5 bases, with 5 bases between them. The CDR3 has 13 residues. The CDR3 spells CASSLDRDQPQHF. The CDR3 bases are TGTGCCAGCAGCTTAGATCGGGATCAGCCCCAGCATTTT. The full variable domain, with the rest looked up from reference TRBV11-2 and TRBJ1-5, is EAGVAQSPRYKIIEKRQSVAFWCNPISGHATLYWYQQILGQGPKLLIQFQNNGVVDDSQLPKDRFSAERLKGVDSTLKIQPAKLEDSAVYLCASSLDRDQPQHFGDGTRLSIL.

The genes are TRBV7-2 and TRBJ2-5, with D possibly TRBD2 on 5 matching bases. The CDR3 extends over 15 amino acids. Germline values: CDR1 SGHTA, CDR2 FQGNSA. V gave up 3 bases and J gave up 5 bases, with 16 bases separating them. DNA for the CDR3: TGTGCCAGCAGCTTTCGTTCGGGGATGACGGAGACCCAGTACTTC. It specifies CASSFRSGMTETQYF.

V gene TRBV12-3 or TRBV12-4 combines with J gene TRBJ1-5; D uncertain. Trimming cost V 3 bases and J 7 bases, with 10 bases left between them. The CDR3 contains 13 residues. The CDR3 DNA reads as TGTGCCAGCAGTTTTGGGCGACAACAGCCCCAGCATTTT. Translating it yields CASSFGRQQPQHF.

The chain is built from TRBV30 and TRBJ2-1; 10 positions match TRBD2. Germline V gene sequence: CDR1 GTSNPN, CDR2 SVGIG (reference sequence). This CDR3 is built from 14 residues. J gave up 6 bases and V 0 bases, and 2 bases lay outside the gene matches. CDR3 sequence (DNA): TGTGCCTGGAGTGTACTAGCGGGATTCAATGAGCAGTTCTTC. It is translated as CAWSVLAGFNEQFF.

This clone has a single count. This CDR3 reads CASTPMAGPYGYTF. CDR3 DNA sequence: TGTGCCAGTACCCCGATGGCAGGTCCCTATGGCTACACCTTC. The chain employs TRBV19 and TRBJ1-2, with D unclear. This CDR3 region has 14 residues. The germline gives CDR1 LNHDA, CDR2 SQIVND (reference sequence). V shed 7 bases and J shed 4 bases, with 16 bases lying between them.

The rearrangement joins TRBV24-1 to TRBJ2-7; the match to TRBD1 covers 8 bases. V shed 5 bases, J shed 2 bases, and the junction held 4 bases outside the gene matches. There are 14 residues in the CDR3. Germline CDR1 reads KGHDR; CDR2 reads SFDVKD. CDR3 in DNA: TGTGCCACCAGTGGGACAGGGTTTACCTACGAGCAGTACTTC. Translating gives CATSGTGFTYEQYF.

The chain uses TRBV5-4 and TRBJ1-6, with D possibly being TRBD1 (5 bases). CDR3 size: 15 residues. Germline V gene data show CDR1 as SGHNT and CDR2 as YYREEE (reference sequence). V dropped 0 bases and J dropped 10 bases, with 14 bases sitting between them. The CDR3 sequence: CASSLGQGLGSPLHF. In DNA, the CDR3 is TGTGCCAGCAGCTTGGGGCAGGGACTAGGGTCACCCCTCCACTTT.

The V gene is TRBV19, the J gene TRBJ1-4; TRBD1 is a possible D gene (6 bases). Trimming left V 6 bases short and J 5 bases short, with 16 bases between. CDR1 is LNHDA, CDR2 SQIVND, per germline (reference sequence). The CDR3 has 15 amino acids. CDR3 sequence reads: CASRLGSGTNEKLFF. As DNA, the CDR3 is TGTGCCAGTAGGTTGGGCAGCGGGACAAATGAAAAACTGTTTTTT.

The CDR3 loop reads CASSSRHWEVLYF. CDR3 nucleotides: TGTGCCAGCAGTTCTCGTCATTGGGAGGTCCTTTACTTC. This chain connects TRBV6-5 to TRBJ2-7; TRBD2 is a possible D gene (6 bases). Germline lookup yields CDR1 MNHEY and CDR2 SVGAGI. Trimming removed 4 bases at V and 13 bases at J, with 20 bases between. The CDR3 has 13 amino acids.

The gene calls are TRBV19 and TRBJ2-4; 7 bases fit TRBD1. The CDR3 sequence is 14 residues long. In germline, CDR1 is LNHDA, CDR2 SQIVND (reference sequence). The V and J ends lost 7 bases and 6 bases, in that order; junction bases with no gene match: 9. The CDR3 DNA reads TGTGCCAGTAACGACAGGGCTTATGGAAACATTCAGTACTTC. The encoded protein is CASNDRAYGNIQYF.

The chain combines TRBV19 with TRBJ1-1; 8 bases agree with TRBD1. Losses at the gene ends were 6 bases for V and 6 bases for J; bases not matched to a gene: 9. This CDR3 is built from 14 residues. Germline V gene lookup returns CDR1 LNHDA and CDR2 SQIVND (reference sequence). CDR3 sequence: CASSHRGLGSEAFF. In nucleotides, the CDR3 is TGTGCCAGTAGCCACAGGGGGTTAGGCTCTGAAGCTTTCTTT.

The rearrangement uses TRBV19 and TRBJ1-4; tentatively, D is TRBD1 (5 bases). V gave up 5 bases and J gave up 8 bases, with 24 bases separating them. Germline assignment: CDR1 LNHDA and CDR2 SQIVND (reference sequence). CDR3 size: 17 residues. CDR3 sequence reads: CASSDLQAGPAGEKLFF. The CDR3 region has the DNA TGTGCCAGTAGTGATTTACAGGCAGGGCCAGCGGGGGAAAAACTGTTTTTT.

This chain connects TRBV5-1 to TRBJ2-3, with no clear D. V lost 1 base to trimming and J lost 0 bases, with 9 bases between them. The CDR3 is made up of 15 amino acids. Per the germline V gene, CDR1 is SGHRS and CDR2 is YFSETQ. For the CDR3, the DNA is TGCGCCAGCAGCTTGACGGTTTCTAGCACAGATACGCAGTATTTT. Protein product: CASSLTVSSTDTQYF. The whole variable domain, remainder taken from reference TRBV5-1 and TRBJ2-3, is KAGVTQTPRYLIKTRGQQVTLSCSPISGHRSVSWYQQTPGQGLQFLFEYFSETQRNKGNFPGRFSGRQFSNSRSEMNVSTLELGDSALYLCASSLTVSSTDTQYFGPGTRLTVL.

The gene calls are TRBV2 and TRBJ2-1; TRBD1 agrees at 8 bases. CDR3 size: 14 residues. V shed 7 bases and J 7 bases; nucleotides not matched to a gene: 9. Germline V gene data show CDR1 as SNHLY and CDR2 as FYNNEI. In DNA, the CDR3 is TGTGCCAGCAACCAGGGGGCCAGGTTAAATGAGCAGTTCTTC. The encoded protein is CASNQGARLNEQFF.

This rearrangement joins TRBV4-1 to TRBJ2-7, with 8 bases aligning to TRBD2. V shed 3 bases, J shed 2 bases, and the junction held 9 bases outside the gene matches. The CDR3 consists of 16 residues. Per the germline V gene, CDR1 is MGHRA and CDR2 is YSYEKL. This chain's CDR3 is CASSHSSGGAPYEQYF. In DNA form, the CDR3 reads TGCGCCAGCAGCCATTCCTCGGGGGGGGCTCCCTACGAGCAGTACTTC.